This T cell receptor beta chain was recovered during a study of regulatory T cells in long-lasting Graves disease. Time point given: newly diagnosed GD, antithyroid drugs for less than 3 months. The TCR library used RNA extracted from PBMCs. The V gene end was trimmed by 6 bases and the J gene end by 0 bases; junction bases not matched to a gene: 8. CDR1 is MNHNS and CDR2 is SASEGT in the germline V gene. CDR3 size: 17 residues. This clonotype was counted only a few times. Relying on iRepertoire HTBI primers and Arm-PCR of CDR3 regions, the team built TCR beta libraries. TCRdb re-called the multiplex PCR reads with MiXCR, one entry per CDR3 protein. The table includes about 440,000 distinct CDR3 sequences, about 16% detected once. This same sample was also taken into another study, of T cells in Graves' hyperthyroidism and ophthalmopathy.

The sample here was peripheral blood mononuclear cells (PBMCs), taken at new diagnosis, from a patient treated with antithyroid drugs. The clonotype was recovered from a woman aged 25 to 45 with Graves disease. This chain links TRBV6-1 with TRBJ2-3; TRBD1 matches at 11 bases. CDR3: CASSPPGDRGSTDTQYF. CDR3 bases: TGTGCCAGCAGCCCCCCGGGGGACAGGGGGAGCACAGATACGCAGTATTTT.